The rows below give T cell receptor beta chains drawn from one sample of a study of early T cells in non-severe SARS-CoV-2 infection. TCRdb itself ran the 5' RACE reads through MiXCR, one entry per CDR3 protein. The sample shows tens of thousands of distinct CDR3 sequences, 5% to 5.5% of them seen only once. Sequenced: whole blood. These receptors were collected from an adult who was a healthcare worker with PCR-confirmed SARS-CoV-2 infection or an uninfected control (not recorded which). The CDR3 runs from the conserved cysteine through the conserved F or W.

j_call | v_call | cdr3_length | cdr3_aa
TRBJ2-3 | TRBV20-1 | 14 | CSAGVAGVADTQYF
TRBJ2-3 | TRBV29-1 | 15 | CSVTGLAGGTDTQYF
TRBJ2-5 | TRBV7-8 | 16 | CASSLGVAGGGETQYF
TRBJ1-4 | TRBV4-3 | 15 | CASSFSGTGDEKLFF
TRBJ2-3 | TRBV28 | 14 | CASSLHTTPDTQYF
TRBJ1-5 | TRBV5-4 | 18 | CASRRGRGLSDGNQPQHF
TRBJ1-5 | TRBV29-1 | 13 | CSVQQGVNQPQHF
TRBJ2-2 | TRBV7-2 | 14 | CASSQLFGTGELFF
TRBJ1-3 | TRBV4-2 | 16 | CASSQGQGRSGNTIYF
TRBJ2-1 | TRBV6-2/TRBV6-3 | 15 | CASSYREGSYNEQFF
TRBJ2-2 | TRBV7-3 | 13 | CASSPRATGELFF
TRBJ2-1 | TRBV19 | 15 | CASSWAGMNINEQFF
TRBJ2-7 | TRBV20-1 | 14 | CSARPLAGPYEQYF
TRBJ2-3 | TRBV7-9 | 14 | CASSLTDTTDTQYF
TRBJ2-7 | TRBV14 | 16 | CASSRLGQVYSYEQYF
TRBJ2-1 | TRBV5-1 | 14 | CASSLAAGGNEQFF
TRBJ2-3 | TRBV5-1 | 16 | CASSLRTSGSTDTQYF
TRBJ1-1 | TRBV7-2 | 14 | CASSYGQGNTEAFF
TRBJ2-3 | TRBV6-4 | 13 | CASSVEGKDTQYF
TRBJ2-1 | TRBV29-1 | 16 | CSVDRARMVVVDEQFF
TRBJ2-3 | TRBV20-1 | 17 | CSARDTGLADLTDTQYF
TRBJ1-2 | TRBV29-1 | 12 | CSVEGQNYGYTF
TRBJ2-2 | TRBV6-2/TRBV6-3 | 13 | CASSSVRSGELFF
TRBJ2-7 | TRBV3-1 | 12 | CASSRTSYEQYF
TRBJ2-7 | TRBV18 | 16 | CASSPLPGQIFGEQYF
TRBJ2-1 | TRBV29-1 | 13 | CSVEDPVGVWQFF
TRBJ2-2 | TRBV14 | 16 | CASSQDISGVTGELFF
TRBJ2-7 | TRBV6-1 | 10 | CARASYEQYF
TRBJ1-1 | TRBV20-1 | 13 | CSASHRGPTEAFF
TRBJ2-1 | TRBV15 | 14 | CATRGLATYNEQFF
TRBJ2-1 | TRBV30 | 12 | CAWRSSGRAQFF
TRBJ2-5 | TRBV12-3/TRBV12-4 | 14 | CASRYRHLQETQYF
TRBJ2-2 | TRBV29-1 | 14 | CSVEAGVNTGELFF
TRBJ1-1 | TRBV5-1 | 16 | CASSIQAGGRNTEAFF
TRBJ2-1 | TRBV6-1 | 12 | CASSESNYEQFF
TRBJ2-1 | TRBV10-3 | 12 | CAIKDNHNEQFF
TRBJ1-2 | TRBV6-5 | 12 | CASSPTNYGYTF
TRBJ2-1 | TRBV20-1 | 17 | CSARDPIGGSSYNEQFF
TRBJ2-3 | TRBV24-1 | 16 | CATSDQGHTATDTQYF
TRBJ1-2 | TRBV27 | 13 | CASSPGIGYGYTF
TRBJ2-3 | TRBV12-3/TRBV12-4 | 15 | CASTLAGGRTDTQYF
TRBJ1-5 | TRBV28 | 14 | CASTKGDSNQPQHF
TRBJ1-1 | TRBV11-2 | 16 | CASSQRGGNRDTEAFF
TRBJ1-2 | TRBV14 | 22 | CASSQESRYGYTTRGLTLTLTF
TRBJ2-7 | TRBV18 | 14 | CASSSNRGAYEQYF
TRBJ2-2 | TRBV27 | 18 | CASSLSFGGQANTGELFF
TRBJ2-7 | TRBV18 | 15 | CASSPGLAGSYEQYF
TRBJ2-2 | TRBV7-9 | 15 | CASSSGTSNTGELFF
TRBJ2-7 | TRBV3-1 | 16 | CASSQGGLAGFYEQYF
TRBJ1-4 | TRBV7-7 | 15 | CASSTGVTGGEKLFF
TRBJ2-1 | TRBV29-1 | 11 | CSGGKRNEQFF
TRBJ2-3 | TRBV6-5 | 14 | CASTVALGTDTQYF
TRBJ2-7 | TRBV29-1 | 13 | CSVRRDTNYEQYF
TRBJ1-5 | TRBV28 | 13 | CASSSQGLEPQHF